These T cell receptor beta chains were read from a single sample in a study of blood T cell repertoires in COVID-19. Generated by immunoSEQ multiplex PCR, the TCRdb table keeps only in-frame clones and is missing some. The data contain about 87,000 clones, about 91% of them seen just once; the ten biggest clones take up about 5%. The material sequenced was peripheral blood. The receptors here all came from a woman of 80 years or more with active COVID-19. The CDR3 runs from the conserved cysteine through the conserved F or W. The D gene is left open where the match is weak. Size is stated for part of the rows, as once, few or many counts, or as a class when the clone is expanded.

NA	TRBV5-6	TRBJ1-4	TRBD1	TGTGCCAGCAGCCACGGACAGGGTGGAGAAAAACTGTTTTTT	CASSHGQGGEKLFF
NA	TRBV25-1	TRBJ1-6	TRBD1	TGTGCCAGCAGTGAGGCAGGGGGTCGTAATTCACCCCTCCACTTT	CASSEAGGRNSPLHF
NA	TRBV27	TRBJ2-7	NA	TGTGCCAGCGCCAAAGGGCAGGGGACCTACGAGCAGTACTTC	CASAKGQGTYEQYF
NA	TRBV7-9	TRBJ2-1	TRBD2	TGTGCCAGCAGCGCCCTAGCGGGAGAATCCTACAATGAGCAGTTCTTC	CASSALAGESYNEQFF
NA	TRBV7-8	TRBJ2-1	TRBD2	TGTGCCAGCAGCTTACAGTTGCCTAGCGGGACAAGTGAGCAGTTCTTC	CASSLQLPSGTSEQFF
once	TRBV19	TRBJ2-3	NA	TGTGCCAGTAATGGACAGAACACAGATACGCAGTATTTT	CASNGQNTDTQYF
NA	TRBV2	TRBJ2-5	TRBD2	TGTGCCAGCAGTGAAGAGGGACTAGCCCAAGAGACCCAGTACTTC	CASSEEGLAQETQYF
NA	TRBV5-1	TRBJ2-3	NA	TGCGCCAGCAGTGAGAACCCCACAGATACGCAGTATTTT	CASSENPTDTQYF
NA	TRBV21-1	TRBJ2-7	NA	TGTGCCAGCAGCAAAGGGCACGGACAGCTCGAGGCCTACGAGCAGTACTTC	CASSKGHGQLEAYEQYF
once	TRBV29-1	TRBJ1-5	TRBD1	TGCAGCGTTGCCCAGGGGGCAGACAATCAGCCCCAGCATTTT	CSVAQGADNQPQHF
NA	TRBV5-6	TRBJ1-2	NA	TGTGCCAGCACCTCTACTAGGGCTCTTGGCTACACCTTC	CASTSTRALGYTF
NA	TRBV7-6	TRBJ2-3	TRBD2	TGTGCCAGCAGCTTGATTAGCGGGAGGGCGGATACGCAGTATTTT	CASSLISGRADTQYF
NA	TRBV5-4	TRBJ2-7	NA	TGTGCCAGCAGCTTGAATAGCGGACCCTACGAGCAGTACTTC	CASSLNSGPYEQYF
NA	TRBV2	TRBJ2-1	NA	TGTGCCAGTAAACGGCCCGCGGCGGGGGCAACCTACAATGAGCAGTTCTTC	CASKRPAAGATYNEQFF
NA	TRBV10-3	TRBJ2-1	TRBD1	TGTGCCACTCAAGACAGGGGTCAGCAGTTCTTC	CATQDRGQQFF
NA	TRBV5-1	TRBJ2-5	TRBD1	TGCGCCAGCAGCCCGACGACAGGGGCAGAGACCCAGTACTTC	CASSPTTGAETQYF
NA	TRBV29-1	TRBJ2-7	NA	TGCAGCGTGTACCGGGGAGGGGGGATTAAGGGCTACGAGCAGTACTTC	CSVYRGGGIKGYEQYF
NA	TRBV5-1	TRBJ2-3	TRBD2	TGCGCCAGCAGCTTCCGGGTAGCGGGAGCGGGTGATACGCAGTATTTT	CASSFRVAGAGDTQYF
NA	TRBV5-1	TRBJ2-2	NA	TGCGCCAGCAGCTCCAGGGTTGACACCGGGGAGCTGTTTTTT	CASSSRVDTGELFF
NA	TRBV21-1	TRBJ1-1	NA	TGTGCCAGCAGCACAAGACGCAAACAACAGATGAACACTGAAGCTTTCTTT	CASSTRRKQQMNTEAFF
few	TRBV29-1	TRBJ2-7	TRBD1	TGCAGCGTTGGAACAGGGGCGCGCGAGCAGTACTTC	CSVGTGAREQYF
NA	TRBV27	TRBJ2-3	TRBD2	TGTGCCAGCAGTCTCGGGACTAGCGGGAGTACTGATACGCAGTATTTT	CASSLGTSGSTDTQYF
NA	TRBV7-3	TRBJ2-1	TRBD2	TGTGCCAGCAGCCCCTTGGCTAGCGGGAGGTCCAATGAGCAGTTCTTC	CASSPLASGRSNEQFF
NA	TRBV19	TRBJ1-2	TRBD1	TGTGCCAGTAGTGAGTGGACAGGGGAGGACTATGGCTACACCTTC	CASSEWTGEDYGYTF
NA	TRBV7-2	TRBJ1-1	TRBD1	TGTGCCAGCAGCCCTGACAGGGGTCGAACTGAAGCTTTCTTT	CASSPDRGRTEAFF
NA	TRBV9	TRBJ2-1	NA	TGTGCCAGCAGCGTTGGGACATTGAGGAATGAGCAGTTCTTC	CASSVGTLRNEQFF
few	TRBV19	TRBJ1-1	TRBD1	TGTGCCAGTTTGGACAGGCCAACTGAAGCTTTCTTT	CASLDRPTEAFF
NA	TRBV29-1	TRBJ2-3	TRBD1	TGCAGCGTTGTCCGGGACAGGGGAAGCACAGATACGCAGTATTTT	CSVVRDRGSTDTQYF
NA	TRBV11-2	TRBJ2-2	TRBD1	TGTGCCAGCAGCCGGGACAGGCAGAACACCGGGGAGCTGTTTTTT	CASSRDRQNTGELFF
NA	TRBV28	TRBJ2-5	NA	TGTGCCAGCAGTTTAGAGTACGGGACTCCGGTATACTTC	CASSLEYGTPVYF
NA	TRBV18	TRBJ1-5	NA	TGTGCCAGCTCACGGACAGTTACTAATCAGCCCCAGCATTTT	CASSRTVTNQPQHF
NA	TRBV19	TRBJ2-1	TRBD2	TGTGCCAGTAGGATTACTAGCGGGAGTGTCAATGAGCAGTTCTTC	CASRITSGSVNEQFF
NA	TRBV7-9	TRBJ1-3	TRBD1	TGTGCCAGCAGCGTCCGACAGGGTGGCCCCCGGTTAACCATATATTTT	CASSVRQGGPRLTIYF
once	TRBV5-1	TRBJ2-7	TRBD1	TGCGCCAGCACCCTGACCGGGACAGGGTTCGAGCAGTACTTC	CASTLTGTGFEQYF
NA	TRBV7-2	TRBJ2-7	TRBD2	TGTGCCAGCAGCTGGACTAGCGGGAGAGTCGAGCAGTACTTC	CASSWTSGRVEQYF
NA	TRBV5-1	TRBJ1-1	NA	TGCGCCAGCAGCTTGGGAGGAGGGGTGAACACTGAAGCTTTCTTT	CASSLGGGVNTEAFF